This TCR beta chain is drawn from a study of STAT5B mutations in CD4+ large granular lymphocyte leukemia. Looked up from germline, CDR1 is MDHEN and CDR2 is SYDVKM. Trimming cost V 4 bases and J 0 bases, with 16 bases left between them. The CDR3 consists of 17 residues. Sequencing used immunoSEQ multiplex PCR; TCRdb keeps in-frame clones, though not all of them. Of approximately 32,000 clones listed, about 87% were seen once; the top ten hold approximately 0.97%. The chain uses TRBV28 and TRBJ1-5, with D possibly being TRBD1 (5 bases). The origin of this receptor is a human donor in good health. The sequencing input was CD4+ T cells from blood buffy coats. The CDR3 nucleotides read TGTGCCAGCAGTTGGGGACGGACGTCCTATAGCAATCAGCCCCAGCATTTT. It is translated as CASSWGRTSYSNQPQHF. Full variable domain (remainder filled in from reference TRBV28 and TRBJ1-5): DVKVTQSSRYLVKRTGEKVFLECVQDMDHENMFWYRQDPGLGLRLIYFSYDVKMKEKGDIPEGYSVSREKKERFSLILESASTNQTSMYLCASSWGRTSYSNQPQHFGDGTRLSIL.